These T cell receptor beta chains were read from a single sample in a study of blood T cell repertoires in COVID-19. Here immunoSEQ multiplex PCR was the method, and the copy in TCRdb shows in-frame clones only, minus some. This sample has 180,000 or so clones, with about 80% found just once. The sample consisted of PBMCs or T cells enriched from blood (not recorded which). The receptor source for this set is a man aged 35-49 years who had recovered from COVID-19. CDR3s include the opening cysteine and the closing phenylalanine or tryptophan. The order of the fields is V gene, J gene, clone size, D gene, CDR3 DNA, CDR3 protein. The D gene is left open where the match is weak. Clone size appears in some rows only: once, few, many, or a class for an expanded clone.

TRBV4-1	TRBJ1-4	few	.	TGCGCCAGCAGCCAACTGATGGAGACTCGTAATGAAAAACTGTTTTTT	CASSQLMETRNEKLFF
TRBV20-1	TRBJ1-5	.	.	TGCAGTGCTAGTTGGCGGTCTAGTGGTAGTCAGCCCCAGCATTTT	CSASWRSSGSQPQHF
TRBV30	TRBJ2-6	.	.	TGTGCCTGGAGTCCTTACTCTGGGGCCAACGTCCTGACTTTC	CAWSPYSGANVLTF
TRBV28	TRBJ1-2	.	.	TGTGCCAGCAGTTTGGCAGGTCCTAACTATGGCTACACCTTC	CASSLAGPNYGYTF
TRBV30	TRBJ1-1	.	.	TGTGCCTGGAGTGTACTATTGGGTTCCCCAGCAACCACTGAAGCTTTCTTT	CAWSVLLGSPATTEAFF
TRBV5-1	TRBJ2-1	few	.	TGCGCCAGTAAAGCGGGTACCGACAATGAGCAGTTCTTC	CASKAGTDNEQFF
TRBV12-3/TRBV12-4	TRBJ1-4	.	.	TGTGCCAGCAGACCTAGTGCAGGGGAACTGTTTTTT	CASRPSAGELFF
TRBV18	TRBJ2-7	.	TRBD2	TGTGCCAGCTCCCCCGGGCTAGCGGGTTACGAGCAGTACTTC	CASSPGLAGYEQYF
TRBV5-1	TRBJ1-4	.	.	TGCGCCAGCAGCTCGGCCTTGAAAGGGAGGAAACTGTTTTTT	CASSSALKGRKLFF
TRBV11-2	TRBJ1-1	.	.	TGTGCCAGCAGCTTAGACTGGAACACTGAAGCTTTCTTT	CASSLDWNTEAFF
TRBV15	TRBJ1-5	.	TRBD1	TGTGCCACCAGCAGAACAGGGGGAGTTAGCAATCAGCCCCAGCATTTT	CATSRTGGVSNQPQHF
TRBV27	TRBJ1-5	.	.	TGTGCCAGCAGTTTATGGGGAGGGGAGCCCCAGCATTTT	CASSLWGGEPQHF
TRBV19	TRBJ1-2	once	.	TGTGCCAGTAGAATTCCTCAGGTTCACTATGGCTACACCTTC	CASRIPQVHYGYTF
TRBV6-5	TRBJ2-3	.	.	TGTGCCAGCAGTTGGGCAGGGAAAAGAGGTACGCAGTATTTT	CASSWAGKRGTQYF
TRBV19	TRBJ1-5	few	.	TGTGCCAGTAGTAATCAGGGATGGGGCAATCAGCCCCAGCATTTT	CASSNQGWGNQPQHF
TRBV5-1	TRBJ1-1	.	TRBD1	TGCGCCAGCAGCCCGCAGGGGGTGGCCACTGAAGCTTTCTTT	CASSPQGVATEAFF
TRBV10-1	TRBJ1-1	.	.	TGCGCCAGCCGTCCCCCGCTCGCCAGGTATGAAGCTTTCTTT	CASRPPLARYEAFF